The subject of this entry is one TCR beta chain. The sample is drawn from a study of blood T cell repertoires in COVID-19. Study context: From the United States, Italy and Spain came samples of acute and convalescent COVID-19. PBMCs, B-cell-depleted T cells, or T cells provided the cDNA or gDNA that made up the material.

Per the study methods: Estimated nucleated cell counts came from reference gene primer amplification. Profiled with immunoSEQ multiplex PCR; TCRdb holds only in-frame clones, not every one. V and J calls and clone size are those listed in that table; D and trimming were worked out from the DNA. The table shows tens of thousands of clones, with 70% to 90% occurring only once. Sequencing used peripheral blood. The clonotype originates from a woman aged 70-85 years in a cohort sampled during active COVID-19.

The CDR3 sequence: CASSIGFGDRVTQYF. CDR3 DNA sequence: TGTGCCAGTAGTATAGGCTTCGGGGACAGGGTTACGCAGTATTTT. The rearrangement uses TRBV19 and TRBJ2-3; TRBD1 agrees at 9 bases. Per the germline V gene, CDR1 is LNHDA and CDR2 is SQIVND (reference sequence). The CDR3 totals 15 residues. V shed 1 base and J 8 bases; nucleotides not matched to a gene: 7. Full variable domain (missing parts from reference TRBV19 and TRBJ2-3): DGGITQSPKYLFRKEGQNVTLSCEQNLNHDAMYWYRQDPGQGLRLIYYSQIVNDFQKGDIAEGYSVSREKKESFPLTVTSAQKNPTAFYLCASSIGFGDRVTQYFGPGTRLTVL.